The clone carrying this T cell receptor beta chain was found once. The CDR3 spans 16 residues. Trimming removed 4 bases from V and 2 bases from J; junction bases left unmatched: 8. Germline CDR1 GTSNPN, CDR2 SVGIG (reference sequence). This sample is part of a study of blood T cell repertoires in COVID-19. Assay used: immunoSEQ multiplex PCR; TCRdb lists only in-frame clones, some missing. The top ten clones hold roughly 0.9% of a sample with under 450,000 clones, approximately 89% of them seen once. The J gene is TRBJ2-3, the V gene TRBV30, with 11 nucleotides matching TRBD2. The sequenced sample was PBMCs or T cells enriched from blood (not recorded which). This sequence originates from a woman in her 40s who had been exposed to COVID-19. The CDR3 region is CAWTPGTSGFTDTQYF. The CDR3 DNA reads as TGTGCCTGGACCCCCGGGACTAGCGGTTTCACAGATACGCAGTATTTT.